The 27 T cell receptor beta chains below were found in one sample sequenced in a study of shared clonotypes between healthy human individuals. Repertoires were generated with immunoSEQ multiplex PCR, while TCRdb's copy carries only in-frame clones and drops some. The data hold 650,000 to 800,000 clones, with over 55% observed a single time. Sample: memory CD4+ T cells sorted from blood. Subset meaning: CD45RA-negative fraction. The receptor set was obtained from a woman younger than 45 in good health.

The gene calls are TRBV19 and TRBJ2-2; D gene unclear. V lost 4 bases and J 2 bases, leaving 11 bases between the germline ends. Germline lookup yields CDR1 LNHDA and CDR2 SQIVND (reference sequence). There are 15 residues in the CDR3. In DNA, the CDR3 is TGTGCCAGTAGTACATATCTAGGAAACACCGGGGAGCTGTTTTTT. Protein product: CASSTYLGNTGELFF.

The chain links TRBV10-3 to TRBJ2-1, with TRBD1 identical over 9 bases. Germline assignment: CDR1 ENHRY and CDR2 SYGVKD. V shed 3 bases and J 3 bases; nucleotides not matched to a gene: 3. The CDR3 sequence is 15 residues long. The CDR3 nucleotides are TGTGCCATCAGTGACCGGGACAGGGACTACAATGAGCAGTTCTTC. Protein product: CAISDRDRDYNEQFF.

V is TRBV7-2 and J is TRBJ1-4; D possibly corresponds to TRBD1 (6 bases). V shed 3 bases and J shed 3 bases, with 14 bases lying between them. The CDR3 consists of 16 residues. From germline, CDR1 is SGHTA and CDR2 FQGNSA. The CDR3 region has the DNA TGTGCCAGCAGCTTTTTGATCGGACAGCCTAATGAAAAACTGTTTTTT. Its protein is CASSFLIGQPNEKLFF.

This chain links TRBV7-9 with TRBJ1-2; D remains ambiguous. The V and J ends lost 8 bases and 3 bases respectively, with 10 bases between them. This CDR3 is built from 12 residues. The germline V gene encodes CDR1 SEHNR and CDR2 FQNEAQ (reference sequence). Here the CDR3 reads CASFNSYYGYTF. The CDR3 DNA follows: TGTGCCAGCTTTAATTCGTACTATGGCTACACCTTC. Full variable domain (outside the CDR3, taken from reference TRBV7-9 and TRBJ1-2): DTGVSQNPRHKITKRGQNVTFRCDPISEHNRLYWYRQTLGQGPEFLTYFQNEAQLEKSRLLSDRFSAERPKGSFSTLEIQRTEQGDSAMYLCASFNSYYGYTFGSGTRLTVV.

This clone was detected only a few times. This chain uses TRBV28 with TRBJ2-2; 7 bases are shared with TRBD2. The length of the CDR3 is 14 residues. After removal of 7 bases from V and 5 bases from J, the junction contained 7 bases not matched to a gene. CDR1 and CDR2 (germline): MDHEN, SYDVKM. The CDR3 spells CASKRGGSTGELFF. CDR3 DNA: TGTGCCAGCAAACGGGGAGGGTCTACCGGGGAGCTGTTTTTT.

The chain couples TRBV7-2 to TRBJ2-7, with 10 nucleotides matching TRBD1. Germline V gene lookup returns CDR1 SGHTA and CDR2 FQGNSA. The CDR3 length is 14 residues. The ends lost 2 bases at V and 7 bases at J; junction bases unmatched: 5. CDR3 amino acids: CASSLRQGAPEQYF. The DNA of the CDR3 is TGTGCCAGCAGCTTACGACAGGGGGCGCCTGAGCAGTACTTC.

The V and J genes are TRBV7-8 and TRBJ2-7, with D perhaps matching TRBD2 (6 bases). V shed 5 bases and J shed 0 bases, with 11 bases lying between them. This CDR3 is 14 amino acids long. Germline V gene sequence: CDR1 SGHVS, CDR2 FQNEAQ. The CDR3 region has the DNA TGTGCCAGCAGCCCTCTGCGGGGCTCCTACGAGCAGTACTTC. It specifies CASSPLRGSYEQYF.

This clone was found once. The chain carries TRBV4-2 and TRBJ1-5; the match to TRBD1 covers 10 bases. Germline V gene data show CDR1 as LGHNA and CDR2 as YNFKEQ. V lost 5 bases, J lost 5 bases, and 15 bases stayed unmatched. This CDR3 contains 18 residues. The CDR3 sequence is CASSLGGMGTGEDQPQHF. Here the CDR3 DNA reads TGTGCCAGCAGCTTGGGGGGAATGGGGACAGGGGAAGATCAGCCCCAGCATTTT.

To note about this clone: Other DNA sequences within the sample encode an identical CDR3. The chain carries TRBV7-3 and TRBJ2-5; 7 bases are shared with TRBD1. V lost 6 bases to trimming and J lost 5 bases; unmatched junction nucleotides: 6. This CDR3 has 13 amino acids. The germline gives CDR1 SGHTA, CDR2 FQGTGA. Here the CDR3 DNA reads TGTGCCAGCAGTTCAGGACAGGAGGAGACCCAGTACTTC. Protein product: CASSSGQEETQYF.

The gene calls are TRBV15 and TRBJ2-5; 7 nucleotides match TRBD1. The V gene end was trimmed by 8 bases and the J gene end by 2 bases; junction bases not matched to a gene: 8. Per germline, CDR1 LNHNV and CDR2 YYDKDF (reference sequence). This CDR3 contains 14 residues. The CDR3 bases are TGTGCCACCGGAAAGGGACAGATACAAGAGACCCAGTACTTC. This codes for CATGKGQIQETQYF.

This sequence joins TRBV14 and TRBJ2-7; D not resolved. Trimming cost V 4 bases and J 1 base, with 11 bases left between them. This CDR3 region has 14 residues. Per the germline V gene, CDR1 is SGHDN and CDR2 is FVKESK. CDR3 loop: CASSPTWASYEQYF. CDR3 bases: TGTGCCAGCAGCCCCACATGGGCTTCCTACGAGCAGTACTTC.

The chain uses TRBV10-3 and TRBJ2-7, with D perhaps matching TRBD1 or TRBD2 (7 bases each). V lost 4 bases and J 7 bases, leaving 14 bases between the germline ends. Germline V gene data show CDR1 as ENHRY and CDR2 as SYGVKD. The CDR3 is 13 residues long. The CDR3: CAISAGGAWEQYF. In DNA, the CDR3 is TGTGCCATCAGTGCAGGGGGGGCTTGGGAGCAGTACTTC.

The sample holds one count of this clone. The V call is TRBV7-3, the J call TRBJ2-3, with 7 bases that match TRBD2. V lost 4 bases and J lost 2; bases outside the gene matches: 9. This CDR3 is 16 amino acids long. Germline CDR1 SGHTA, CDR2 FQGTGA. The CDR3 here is CASSSKRGGVTDTQYF. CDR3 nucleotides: TGTGCCAGCAGCTCAAAGCGGGGAGGGGTCACAGATACGCAGTATTTT.

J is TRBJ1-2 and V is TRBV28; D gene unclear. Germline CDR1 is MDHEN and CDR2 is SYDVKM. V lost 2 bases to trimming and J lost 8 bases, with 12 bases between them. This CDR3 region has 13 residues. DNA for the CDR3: TGTGCCAGCAGTTTAAGTGGGGTGAGAGGCTACACCTTC. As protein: CASSLSGVRGYTF.

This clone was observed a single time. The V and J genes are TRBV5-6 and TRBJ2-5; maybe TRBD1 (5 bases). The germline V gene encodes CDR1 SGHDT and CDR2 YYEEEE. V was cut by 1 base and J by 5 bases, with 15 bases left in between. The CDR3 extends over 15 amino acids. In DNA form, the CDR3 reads TGTGCCAGCAGCTTGTATGGGGCTCCGCAGGAGACCCAGTACTTC. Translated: CASSLYGAPQETQYF.

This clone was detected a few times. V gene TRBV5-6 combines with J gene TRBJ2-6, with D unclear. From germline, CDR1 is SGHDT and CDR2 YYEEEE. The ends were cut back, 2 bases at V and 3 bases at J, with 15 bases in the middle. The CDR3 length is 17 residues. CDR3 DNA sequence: TGTGCCAGCAGCTTCCAAGATGACCGTGATGGGGCCAACGTCCTGACTTTC. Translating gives CASSFQDDRDGANVLTF.

The CDR3, as DNA: TGTGCCAGCAGCTTAGGGGGACAGGGTAAAGAGACCCAGTACTTC. Protein: CASSLGGQGKETQYF. This chain links TRBV7-9 with TRBJ2-5, with 9 bases lining up with TRBD1. CDR1 and CDR2 (germline): SEHNR, FQNEAQ (reference sequence). The CDR3 loop spans 15 amino acids. V lost 1 base and J lost 3; bases outside the gene matches: 3.

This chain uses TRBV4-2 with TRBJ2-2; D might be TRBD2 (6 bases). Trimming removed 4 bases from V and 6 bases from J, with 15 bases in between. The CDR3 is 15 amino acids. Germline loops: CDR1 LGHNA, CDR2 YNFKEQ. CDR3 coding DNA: TGTGCCAGCAGCCCGAGGACTGGAGGGGCCGGGGAGCTGTTTTTT. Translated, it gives CASSPRTGGAGELFF.

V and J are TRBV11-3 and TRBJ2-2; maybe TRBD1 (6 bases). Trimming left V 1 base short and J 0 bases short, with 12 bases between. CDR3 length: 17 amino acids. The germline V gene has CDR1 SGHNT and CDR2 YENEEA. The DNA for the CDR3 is TGTGCCAGCAGCTTAGCAATAGGGGGAGCGAACACCGGGGAGCTGTTTTTT. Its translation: CASSLAIGGANTGELFF.

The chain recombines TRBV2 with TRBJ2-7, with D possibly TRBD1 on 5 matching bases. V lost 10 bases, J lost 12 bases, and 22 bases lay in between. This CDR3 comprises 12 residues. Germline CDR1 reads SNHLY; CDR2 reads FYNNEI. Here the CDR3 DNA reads TGTGCCAACCGGGCAACTGGACATCTCTTGTACTTC. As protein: CANRATGHLLYF.

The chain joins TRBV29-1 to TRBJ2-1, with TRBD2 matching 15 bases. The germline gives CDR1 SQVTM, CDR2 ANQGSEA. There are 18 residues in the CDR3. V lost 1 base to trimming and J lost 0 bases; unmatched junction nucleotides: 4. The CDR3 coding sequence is TGCAGCGTTGAAGCTGGACTAGCGGGAGGGTTCTCCTACAATGAGCAGTTCTTC. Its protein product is CSVEAGLAGGFSYNEQFF.

The CDR3 sequence is CASKQGYTGELFF. In nucleotides, the CDR3 is TGTGCCAGCAAACAGGGGTACACCGGGGAGCTGTTTTTT. The chain employs TRBV5-4 and TRBJ2-2; 7 positions match TRBD1. Trimming removed 6 bases from V and 3 bases from J; junction bases left unmatched: 2. This CDR3 has 13 amino acids. Per the germline V gene, CDR1 is SGHNT and CDR2 is YYREEE (reference sequence).

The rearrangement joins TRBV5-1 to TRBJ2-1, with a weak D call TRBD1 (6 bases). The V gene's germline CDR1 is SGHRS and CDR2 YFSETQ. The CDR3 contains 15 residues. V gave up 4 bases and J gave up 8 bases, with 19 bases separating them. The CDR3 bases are TGCGCCAGCAGCACCTTCTCCAGGGGAAGGGATGAGCAGTTCTTC. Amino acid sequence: CASSTFSRGRDEQFF.

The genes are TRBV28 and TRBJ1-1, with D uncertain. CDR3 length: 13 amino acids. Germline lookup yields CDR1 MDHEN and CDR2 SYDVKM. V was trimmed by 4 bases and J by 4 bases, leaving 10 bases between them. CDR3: CASSSPGITEAFF. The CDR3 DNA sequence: TGTGCCAGCAGTTCCCCGGGGATCACTGAAGCTTTCTTT.

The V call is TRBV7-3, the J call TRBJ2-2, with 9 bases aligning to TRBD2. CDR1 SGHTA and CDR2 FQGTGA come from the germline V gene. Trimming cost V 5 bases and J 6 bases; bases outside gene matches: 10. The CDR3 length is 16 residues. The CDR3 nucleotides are TGTGCCAGCAGCCCTCACGGCGGGAGGGGCTCCGGGGAGCTGTTTTTT. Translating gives CASSPHGGRGSGELFF.

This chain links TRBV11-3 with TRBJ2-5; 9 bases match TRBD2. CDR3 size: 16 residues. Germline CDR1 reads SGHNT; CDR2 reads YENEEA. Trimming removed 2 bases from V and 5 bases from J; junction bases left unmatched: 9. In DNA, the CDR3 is TGTGCCAGCAGCTTAAGTGGTAGCGGGAGATGGGAGACCCAGTACTTC. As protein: CASSLSGSGRWETQYF.

The CDR3 region is CATSSSGTSGAYEQYF. The DNA of the CDR3 is TGTGCCACCAGCAGCTCCGGGACTAGCGGTGCCTACGAGCAGTACTTC. This chain connects TRBV15 to TRBJ2-7, with 11 bases identical to TRBD2. CDR3 length: 16 amino acids. Germline V CDR1 and CDR2: LNHNV, YYDKDF (reference sequence). The ends lost 3 bases at V and 2 bases at J; junction bases unmatched: 6.